These 31 T cell receptor beta chains share one sample of origin, sequenced in a study of read filtering for tumor transcriptome and immune sequencing (dated by TCRdb to 2018 to 2020). The run used an Illumina HiSeq 4000. TCR libraries were built from approximately 400 ng RNA with the Immunoverse kit, using molecular barcoded adaptors covering alpha/delta and beta/gamma chains. TCRdb reanalyzed the raw reads on its own, using fastp at Q25 for trimming and MiXCR for clone calling, and kept in-frame beta chains. Entries are consolidated by CDR3 protein sequence, retaining the most common genes and DNA. The sample profile shows 35,000 to 40,000 distinct CDR3 sequences; 12% to 15% of them were found once. Less than 20% of the sample lies in the top ten. The sequenced sample consisted of a population of CD138-negative cells sorted from bone marrow. This specimen's cell subset or site label, per the study, means: bone marrow mononuclear cells depleted of CD138+ plasma/myeloma cells by negative magnetic selection. The source is a donor over 35 with multiple myeloma.

This clonotype was observed a handful of times. The chain joins TRBV6-5 to TRBJ2-2; D gene uncertain. Germline assignment: CDR1 MNHEY and CDR2 SVGAGI. Trimming stripped 8 bases from V and 4 bases from J, with 11 bases between. This CDR3 is built from 13 residues. Written as DNA, the CDR3 is TGTGCCAGCTTTCAACGGCTCACCGGGGAGCTGTTTTTT. Translating gives CASFQRLTGELFF.

This clonotype was seen ten or more times. V and J are TRBV7-2 and TRBJ2-1, with D hard to call. Trimming removed 1 base at V and 3 bases at J, with 10 bases between. Germline CDR1 reads SGHTA; CDR2 reads FQGNSA. The CDR3 consists of 15 residues. The CDR3 nucleotides are TGTGCCAGCAGCTTAGTCTCAGCTCTCTACAATGAGCAGTTCTTC. Protein: CASSLVSALYNEQFF.

This clonotype was counted ten times or more. This may be a read error: a much more frequent sequence differs by one nucleotide. This rearrangement joins TRBV7-9 to TRBJ2-1; D gene ambiguous. The germline gives CDR1 SEHNR, CDR2 FQNEAQ (reference sequence). The CDR3 length is 15 residues. The CDR3 is CASSGREGSYNGQFF. In nucleotides, the CDR3 is TGTGCCAGCAGCGGTAGGGAAGGGTCCTACAATGGGCAGTTCTTC. The variable domain in full, completed from reference TRBV7-9 and TRBJ2-1, reads DTGVSQNPRHKITKRGQNVTFRCDPISEHNRLYWYRQTLGQGPEFLTYFQNEAQLEKSRLLSDRFSAERPKGSFSTLEIQRTEQGDSAMYLCASSGREGSYNGQFFGPGTRLTVL.

The J gene is TRBJ1-2, the V gene TRBV29-1; 7 bases are shared with TRBD1. This CDR3 has 14 residues. The J segment lost 6 bases and the V segment lost 7 bases, leaving 14 bases of the junction unmatched. Germline values: CDR1 SQVTM, CDR2 ANQGSEA. The CDR3 DNA reads TGCAGCGGGAAACACTCCGGGACAGATCATGGCTACACCTTC. It is translated as CSGKHSGTDHGYTF.

This clonotype was detected many times. Written as DNA, the CDR3 is TGTGCCAGCAGTTTACAAGTTTTGCCCTCAGGAGCTTTCTTT. This sequence encodes CASSLQVLPSGAFF. The rearrangement joins TRBV12-3 or TRBV12-4 to TRBJ1-1; D gene unclear. Deletions cut 2 bases from V and 10 bases from J, with 17 bases between. CDR3 length equals 14 residues.

Note on this clonotype: A read error is possible here, since a much larger clone lies one base away. V and J are TRBV27 and TRBJ1-5; D might be TRBD1 (6 bases). Germline assignment: CDR1 MNHEY and CDR2 SMNVEV (reference sequence). Trimming cost V 3 bases and J 5 bases, with 8 bases left between them. The CDR3 loop spans 13 amino acids. The CDR3 DNA reads TGTGCCAGCAGTTTTAGGGGGGATCAGCCCCAGCATTTT. It is translated as CASSFRGDQPQHF.

This clonotype was recorded at least ten times. The chain recombines TRBV2 with TRBJ1-3, with D perhaps matching TRBD1 (6 bases). Trimming took 6 bases from V and 2 from J, leaving 11 bases between them. The CDR3 spans 14 residues. Germline CDR1 reads SNHLY; CDR2 reads FYNNEI. CDR3 protein: CASRHRETGNTIYF. The CDR3 coding sequence is TGTGCCAGCAGACACAGGGAGACTGGAAACACCATATATTTT.

The sample holds many counts of this clonotype. The rearrangement uses TRBV7-9 and TRBJ1-1; 8 bases fit TRBD1. Trimming removed 4 bases from V and 0 bases from J; junction bases left unmatched: 7. There are 16 residues in the CDR3. Germline CDR1 and CDR2: SEHNR and FQNEAQ (reference sequence). The CDR3 loop reads CASSWGTGALNTEAFF. The CDR3 bases are TGTGCCAGCAGCTGGGGGACAGGAGCATTGAACACTGAAGCTTTCTTT.

Of note for this clonotype: A much larger clone sits a single nucleotide away, making a read error possible. J is TRBJ2-3 and V is TRBV5-6, with D possibly being TRBD1 or TRBD2 (5 bases each). CDR1 is SGHDT and CDR2 is YYEEEE in the germline V gene. There are 16 residues in the CDR3. CDR3 in amino acids: CVSSLAGTGTTDTQYF. CDR3 sequence (DNA): TGCGTCAGCAGCTTGGCCGGGACGGGCACCACAGATACGCAGTATTTT.

This clonotype showed up many times. CDR3 DNA sequence: TGCGCCAGCAGCTTGAAGCTTCAGGGGGCCGACGAGCAGTACTTC. This codes for CASSLKLQGADEQYF. The chain combines TRBV5-1 with TRBJ2-7; the match to TRBD1 covers 8 bases. There are 15 residues in the CDR3. Trimming cost V 1 base and J 5 bases; bases outside gene matches: 8. Germline V gene data show CDR1 as SGHRS and CDR2 as YFSETQ. Complete variable domain (other parts from reference TRBV5-1 and TRBJ2-7): KAGVTQTPRYLIKTRGQQVTLSCSPISGHRSVSWYQQTPGQGLQFLFEYFSETQRNKGNFPGRFSGRQFSNSRSEMNVSTLELGDSALYLCASSLKLQGADEQYFGPGTRLTVT.

This clonotype has a handful of counts. This may be a read error, as it is one base from a much larger clone. The CDR3 carries no conserved terminal phenylalanine or tryptophan, so it likely arises from a read error. The chain is built from TRBV6-1 and TRBJ1-5; D possibly corresponds to TRBD1 (6 bases). Germline CDR1 MNHNS, CDR2 SASEGT. V was shortened by 10 bases and J by 6 bases, with 16 bases between the two germline ends. The CDR3 is 13 residues long. The CDR3 protein is CATTLTGFQPQHL. DNA of the CDR3: TGTGCCACCACCCTGACAGGTTTTCAGCCCCAGCATCTT.

This clonotype was recorded at least ten times. The chain employs TRBV28 and TRBJ2-1; TRBD1 is a possible D gene (8 bases). This CDR3 comprises 13 residues. V gave up 7 bases and J gave up 8 bases, with 15 bases separating them. Germline V gene data show CDR1 as MDHEN and CDR2 as SYDVKM. CDR3 nucleotide sequence: TGTGCCAGCACAACAGGGGGGGGAGATGAGCAGTTCTTC. Amino acids: CASTTGGGDEQFF.

With respect to this clonotype: Sequence at one end of the junction differs from germline and may be a read error. The chain couples TRBV11-3 to TRBJ2-7; 7 bases match TRBD1. The CDR3 is 15 residues long. In germline, CDR1 is SGHNT, CDR2 YENEEA. The DNA of the CDR3 is TGTGCCAGCAGCATCAGACAGGGTCTTAACTACGGGCAGTACTTC. Residues: CASSIRQGLNYGQYF.

This clonotype was observed at least ten times. The chain links TRBV7-9 to TRBJ2-5; a weak D match, TRBD1 (6 bases). Germline CDR1 reads SEHNR; CDR2 reads FQNEAQ (reference sequence). V lost 5 bases, J lost 2 bases, and 6 bases lay in between. The CDR3 covers 12 residues. CDR3 in amino acids: CASSTGQETQYF. In DNA, the CDR3 is TGTGCCAGCAGCACAGGGCAAGAGACCCAGTACTTC. Using reference TRBV7-9 and TRBJ2-5 for the parts outside the CDR3, the full variable domain is DTGVSQNPRHKITKRGQNVTFRCDPISEHNRLYWYRQTLGQGPEFLTYFQNEAQLEKSRLLSDRFSAERPKGSFSTLEIQRTEQGDSAMYLCASSTGQETQYFGPGTRLLVL.

Remarks on this clonotype: This may be a read error, as it is one base from a much larger clone. The gene calls are TRBV6-6 and TRBJ2-7; TRBD1 is a possible D gene (5 bases). Germline CDR1 reads MNHNY; CDR2 reads SVGAGI (reference sequence). The CDR3 is 11 amino acids. This CDR3 reads CGSRKGYEQYF. Written as DNA, the CDR3 is TGTGGCAGCAGGAAGGGGTACGAGCAGTACTTC.

This clonotype was counted only a few times. V and J are TRBV29-1 and TRBJ2-2, with D hard to call. Trimming cost V 7 bases and J 5 bases, with 14 bases left between them. Germline assignment: CDR1 SQVTM and CDR2 ANQGSEA. The CDR3 totals 13 residues. CDR3 region: CSALPESTGELFF. CDR3 nucleotides: TGCAGCGCCCTGCCTGAATCAACCGGGGAGCTGTTTTTT.

This clonotype showed up many times. The chain has TRBV7-9 and TRBJ1-2; 7 nucleotides agree with TRBD1. V lost 10 bases, J lost 3 bases, and 5 bases stayed unmatched. The CDR3 runs to 12 residues. Germline CDR1 is SEHNR and CDR2 is FQNEAQ (reference sequence). CDR3 DNA sequence: TGTGCCACAGGACAGGAAGACTATGGCTACACCTTC. Translation: CATGQEDYGYTF.

A note on this clonotype: This may arise from a read error, as a much more abundant clone is one base away. Without the conserved terminal phenylalanine or tryptophan, this CDR3 likely stems from a read error. The chain combines TRBV7-2 with TRBJ2-3; 8 bases align to TRBD2. CDR3 size: 16 residues. The V gene end was trimmed by 5 bases and the J gene end by 0 bases; junction bases not matched to a gene: 7. Germline loops: CDR1 SGHTA, CDR2 FQGNSA. As DNA, the CDR3 is TGTGCCAGCAGCCGGGGGGGGCGGGGTAGCACAGATACGCAGTATTCT. As protein: CASSRGGRGSTDTQYS.

This clonotype was seen ten or more times. The CDR3 DNA is TGTGCCAGCAAATTTATTTCGGGGGGATCCACAGATACGCAGTATTTT. Translation: CASKFISGGSTDTQYF. This chain links TRBV28 with TRBJ2-3; 7 nucleotides align to TRBD2. Germline-derived CDR1 and CDR2 are MDHEN and SYDVKM. Trimming at V came to 7 bases and at J to 2 bases, leaving 12 bases not matched to a gene. This CDR3 region has 16 residues.

This clonotype has at least ten counts. V gene TRBV30 combines with J gene TRBJ2-1; D not resolved. This CDR3 has 13 residues. CDR1 is GTSNPN, CDR2 SVGIG, per germline (reference sequence). The germline V and J ends were trimmed by 1 base and 8 bases, with 12 bases remaining between them. The CDR3 is CAWSATPRHEQFF. In DNA form, the CDR3 reads TGTGCCTGGAGTGCGACCCCGAGACATGAGCAGTTCTTC.

This chain links TRBV20-1 with TRBJ2-5; 8 bases line up with TRBD1. Per the germline V gene, CDR1 is DFQATT and CDR2 is SNEGSKA (reference sequence). V lost 6 bases and J lost 0; bases outside the gene matches: 6. The CDR3 totals 14 residues. This chain's CDR3 is CSANHRGYQETQYF. The CDR3 region has the DNA TGCAGTGCCAACCACAGGGGGTACCAAGAGACCCAGTACTTC.

This clonotype was detected a few times. Possible read error: a much larger clone is one base away. V gene TRBV2 combines with J gene TRBJ1-2; 10 nucleotides agree with TRBD1. The CDR3 contains 14 residues. Germline V gene data show CDR1 as SNHLY and CDR2 as FYNNEI. The CDR3 DNA is TGTGCCAGCAGCCGGGACAGGGGATACTATGGCTGCACCTTC. Amino acid sequence: CASSRDRGYYGCTF.

In regard to this clonotype: With a much larger clone just one base away, this may be a read error. V is TRBV10-3 and J is TRBJ2-5, with 7 bases that match TRBD2. The CDR3 runs 16 residues. Germline-derived CDR1 and CDR2 are ENHRY and SYGVKD. CDR3 nucleotides: TGTGCCATCAGGGAGTCTCCAGCGGGGACCCAAGAGACCCAGTACTTC. Translated: CAIRESPAGTQETQYF.

This clonotype was recorded at least ten times. The chain has TRBV20-1 and TRBJ1-1; D possibly corresponds to TRBD1 (6 bases). V was pared by 5 bases and J by 1 base, with 17 bases between. CDR3 length: 15 residues. Germline assignment: CDR1 DFQATT and CDR2 SNEGSKA (reference sequence). CDR3 DNA sequence: TGCAGTGCTCCTCGGGTCGGACAGAAGAACACTGAAGCTTTCTTT. This translates into CSAPRVGQKNTEAFF.

Remarks on this clonotype: A much larger clone is a single base away; this may be a read error. The rearrangement joins TRBV4-1 to TRBJ2-5, with D hard to call. The germline gives CDR1 MGHRA, CDR2 YSYEKL. The ends were cut back, 6 bases at V and 2 bases at J, with 10 bases in the middle. CDR3 length: 13 amino acids. CDR3 amino acids: CASSRVIQETQYF. The CDR3 DNA is TGCGCCAGCAGTCGAGTAATTCAAGAGACCCAGTACTTC.

This clonotype came up many times. This rearrangement joins TRBV19 to TRBJ2-4; D possibly matches TRBD1 or TRBD2 (7 bases each). The V end was cut by 7 bases, the J end by 8 bases, with 18 bases between. This CDR3 region has 14 residues. Germline assignment: CDR1 LNHDA and CDR2 SQIVND (reference sequence). In DNA, the CDR3 is TGTGCCAGTATTCAGACAGGGCTAGCGGACATTCAGTACTTC. Its translation: CASIQTGLADIQYF.

At least ten counts were recorded for this clonotype. This rearrangement joins TRBV15 to TRBJ2-3; tentatively, D is TRBD2 (8 bases). This CDR3 is 16 amino acids long. The germline V and J ends were trimmed by 5 bases and 3 bases, with 18 bases remaining between them. Looked up from germline, CDR1 is LNHNV and CDR2 is YYDKDF (reference sequence). This chain's CDR3 is CATSLHGRGRTDTQYF. The DNA for the CDR3 is TGTGCCACCAGCCTCCACGGGAGGGGGCGGACAGATACGCAGTATTTT.

Ten or more counts support this clonotype. This chain joins TRBV30 and TRBJ2-2, with TRBD2 matching over 8 bases. CDR3 length: 14 residues. With 5 bases clipped from V and 1 base from J, the junction kept 3 bases outside the gene matches. In germline, CDR1 is GTSNPN, CDR2 SVGIG (reference sequence). This chain's CDR3 is CAWGAGVNTGELFF. In nucleotides, the CDR3 is TGTGCCTGGGGAGCGGGGGTGAACACCGGGGAGCTGTTTTTT.

Of note for this clonotype: With a far larger clone one base away, a read error is the likely cause. The chain joins TRBV12-3 or TRBV12-4 to TRBJ2-1, with a tentative D call TRBD2 (6 bases). Between the trimmed V and J ends, which lost 3 bases and 7 bases, there was a span of 13 bases. CDR3 length: 14 residues. This CDR3 reads CASSFGGPLNEQFF. CDR3 bases: TGTGCCAGCAGTTTCGGAGGGCCCCTGAATGAGCAGTTCTTC.

Points on this clonotype: This sequence may be a read error, since a much larger clone differs from it by one base. The chain links TRBV30 to TRBJ2-7; D may correspond to TRBD1 or TRBD2 (6 bases each). The CDR3 extends over 11 amino acids. The germline V gene has CDR1 GTSNPN and CDR2 SVGIG (reference sequence). The CDR3 DNA sequence: TGTGCCTGGCGGGGGCCACGGGAGCAGCACTTC. Translated: CAWRGPREQHF.

This clonotype was counted many times. The chain recombines TRBV29-1 with TRBJ2-1; 16 nucleotides agree with TRBD2. Per the germline V gene, CDR1 is SQVTM and CDR2 is ANQGSEA. With 6 bases clipped from V and 7 bases from J, the junction kept 3 bases outside the gene matches. The CDR3 is 14 residues long. CDR3 coding DNA: TGCAGCGTCGGGGGACTAGCGGGGGGGAATGAGCAGTTCTTC. Its translation: CSVGGLAGGNEQFF.